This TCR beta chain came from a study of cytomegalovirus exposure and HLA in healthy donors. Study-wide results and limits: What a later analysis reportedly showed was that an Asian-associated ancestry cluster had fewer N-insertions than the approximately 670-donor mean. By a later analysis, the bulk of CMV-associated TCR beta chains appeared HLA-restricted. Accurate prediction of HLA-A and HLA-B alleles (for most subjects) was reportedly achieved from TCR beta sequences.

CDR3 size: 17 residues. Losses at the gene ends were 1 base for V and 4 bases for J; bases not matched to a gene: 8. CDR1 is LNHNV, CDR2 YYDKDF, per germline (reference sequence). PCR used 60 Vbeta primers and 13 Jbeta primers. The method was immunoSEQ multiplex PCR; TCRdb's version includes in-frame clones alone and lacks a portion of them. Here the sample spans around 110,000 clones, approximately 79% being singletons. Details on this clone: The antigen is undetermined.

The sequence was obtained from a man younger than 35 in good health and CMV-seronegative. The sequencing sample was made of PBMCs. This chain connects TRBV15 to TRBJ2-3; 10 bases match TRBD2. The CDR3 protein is CATSRVGSGGAADTQYF. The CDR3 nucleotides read TGTGCCACCAGCAGAGTTGGCAGCGGGGGGGCGGCAGATACGCAGTATTTT.